This T cell receptor (beta chain) appears in the sequencing data of a study of shared clonotypes between healthy human individuals. Study in general: Donors had three CD4 naive, three CD4 memory, two CD8 naive and one CD8 memory plate apiece.

The donors, all of them Caucasian adults, lived in Nashville, Tennessee. Profiling relied on immunoSEQ multiplex PCR, and the TCRdb table lists in-frame clones only, not all of them. The data show roughly 1,000,000 clones, 70% to 80% seen once. The germline V gene encodes CDR1 SGHRS and CDR2 YFSETQ. There are 14 residues in the CDR3. Trimming cost V 6 bases and J 3 bases; bases outside gene matches: 4. V is TRBV5-1 and J is TRBJ2-2; 8 nucleotides match TRBD2. The specimen sequenced was memory CD4+ T cells from PBMCs. Subset meaning: CD45RA-negative fraction. The sequence was collected from a man aged 18 to 29 in good health. Some clones in this sample may be carry-over from other donors' samples. Written as DNA, the CDR3 is TGCGCCAGCAAACTAGCGGACGACACCGGGGAGCTGTTTTTT. Its translation: CASKLADDTGELFF.